The present T cell receptor (beta chain) was sequenced within a study of T cell responses to AZD1222 COVID-19 vaccine. Overall study: Pooled in the analysis were second doses at about 4 or about 12 weeks.

This table comes from immunoSEQ multiplex PCR, and its TCRdb copy is limited to in-frame clones, with some not included. The sample holds around 130,000 clones, 91% seen once. The germline V gene has CDR1 SGHRS and CDR2 YFSETQ. The CDR3 sequence is 12 residues long. Between the trimmed V and J ends, which lost 4 bases and 3 bases, there was a span of 5 bases. Study-level points and caveats: Donors, mostly white British, included more females; clonal diversity was possibly underestimated. Variant regions that are unmutated are reportedly the target of nearly half of spike-specific TCRs. After two AZD1222 doses, spike-specific TCR breadth and depth rose versus day 0.

Note on this clone: Its specificity is unknown.

The V gene is TRBV5-1, the J gene TRBJ1-3; D gene ambiguous. The receptor was isolated from an adult in good health. The sample here was peripheral blood, taken on day 0 of AZD1222 vaccination. The CDR3 spells CASSLDGNTIYF. CDR3 sequence (DNA): TGCGCCAGCAGCCTAGATGGAAACACCATATATTTT. The full variable domain, in which reference TRBV5-1 and TRBJ1-3 provide the parts outside the CDR3, is KAGVTQTPRYLIKTRGQQVTLSCSPISGHRSVSWYQQTPGQGLQFLFEYFSETQRNKGNFPGRFSGRQFSNSRSEMNVSTLELGDSALYLCASSLDGNTIYFGEGSWLTVV.